These T cell receptor beta chains were read from a single sample in a study of control samples from healthy donors and cancer patients. Assay: immunoSEQ multiplex PCR; the TCRdb copy retains only in-frame clones and omits some. The profile shows 150,000 to 200,000 clones, approximately 92% of them singletons. The sequenced sample was blood. The source is a man in his thirties or forties in good health. The CDR3 runs from the conserved cysteine through the conserved F or W. The D gene is left open where the match is weak. Size is stated for part of the rows, as once, few or many counts, or as a class when the clone is expanded.

J	V	size	D	DNA	CDR3
TRBJ2-7	TRBV7-9	.	TRBD1	TGTGCCAGCAGCTCGGACAGGGGAATCTACGAGCAGTACTTC	CASSSDRGIYEQYF
TRBJ2-2	TRBV7-3	.	TRBD2	TGTGCCAGCAGCTTTACTCTAGCGGGAGGGGGCACCGGGGAGCTGTTTTTT	CASSFTLAGGGTGELFF
TRBJ1-2	TRBV7-8	.	TRBD1	TGTGCCAGCAGCTTAACGACAGGGGGCTATGGCTACACCTTC	CASSLTTGGYGYTF
TRBJ2-5	TRBV7-3	.	TRBD1	TGTGCCAGCAGCCTGGACAGGGAAGAGACCCAGTACTTC	CASSLDREETQYF
TRBJ1-5	TRBV4-3	.	.	TGCGCCAGCAGCCAAGATCGTGTGAGCAATCAGCCCCAGCATTTT	CASSQDRVSNQPQHF
TRBJ2-6	TRBV19	.	.	TGTGCCAGTAGTGAGCTCGGGAGCACTAGCTTTGGGGCCAACGTCCTGACTTTC	CASSELGSTSFGANVLTF
TRBJ1-5	TRBV7-2	.	.	TGTGCCAGCAGCCCCGGGGGGCGCGAGGGGGGCAATCAGCCCCAGCATTTT	CASSPGGREGGNQPQHF
TRBJ1-1	TRBV19	.	.	TGTGCCAGTAGTATAAGCTCAGGAGACACTGAAGCTTTCTTT	CASSISSGDTEAFF
TRBJ1-2	TRBV5-6	few	TRBD1	TGTGCCAGCAGCTTGACAGGGGGAGGCTACACCTTC	CASSLTGGGYTF
TRBJ2-2	TRBV27	.	.	TGTGCCAGCAGTTTATTTATAGGGCAGAACACCGGGGAGCTGTTTTTT	CASSLFIGQNTGELFF
TRBJ2-3	TRBV4-1	.	TRBD2	TGCGCCAGTTCTAGCGGGGGGGCTGGAGATACGCAGTATTTT	CASSSGGAGDTQYF
TRBJ2-3	TRBV5-1	.	.	TGCGCCAGCAGCTTGGAACGGTCGGGCGGAGATACGCAGTATTTT	CASSLERSGGDTQYF
TRBJ2-1	TRBV3-1/TRBV3-2	once	.	TGTGCCAGCAGCCAAGCCGGGTATGAGCAGTTCTTC	CASSQAGYEQFF
TRBJ2-7	TRBV4-3	.	TRBD2	TGCGCCAGCAGCCAAGATAGGAATTCGGGCGGGGGCGAGCAGTACTTC	CASSQDRNSGGGEQYF
TRBJ2-3	TRBV5-4	.	TRBD2	TGTGCCAGCAATCCGGGACTACGCACAGATACGCAGTATTTT	CASNPGLRTDTQYF
TRBJ2-5	TRBV19	once	TRBD2	TGTGCCAGTAGCCAGGGACTAGCGGGGTACCAAGAGACCCAGTACTTC	CASSQGLAGYQETQYF
TRBJ1-5	TRBV19	.	.	TGTGCCAGTAGTACCATCATGCAGGGGATTAAGCCCCAGCATTTT	CASSTIMQGIKPQHF
TRBJ1-2	TRBV14	.	TRBD1	TGTGCCAGCAGCCTGACAGGGAAAGGTGGCTACACCTTC	CASSLTGKGGYTF
TRBJ2-3	TRBV10-1	.	.	TGCGCCAGCAGTGAGGGAGCAGATACGCAGTATTTT	CASSEGADTQYF
TRBJ2-5	TRBV27	.	.	TGTGCCAGCAGTTTACCGGCCATCCCCGAGACCCAGTACTTC	CASSLPAIPETQYF
TRBJ1-5	TRBV21-1	.	.	TGTGCCAGCAGCAAAGTGAAAAGGATCACGGATAGCAATCAGCCCCAGCATTTT	CASSKVKRITDSNQPQHF
TRBJ1-1	TRBV19	.	.	TGTGCCAGTAGTCTCCGGAAACCTCAGAGGCTCACTGAAGCTTTCTTT	CASSLRKPQRLTEAFF
TRBJ2-3	TRBV11-3	.	.	TGTGCCAGCAGCGGCAGGGACGGAACAGATACGCAGTATTTT	CASSGRDGTDTQYF
TRBJ1-6	TRBV7-9	.	TRBD1	TGTGCCAGCAGCTTGGACAGGGCCTCACCCCTCCACTTT	CASSLDRASPLHF
TRBJ2-7	TRBV5-5	few	.	TGTGCCAGCAGCTTGGCCCCAAACGGGATCTCCTACGAGCAGTACTTC	CASSLAPNGISYEQYF
TRBJ1-6	TRBV19	.	.	TGTGCCAGTAGTATGGGGCGGGGGAATTCACCCCTCCACTTT	CASSMGRGNSPLHF
TRBJ1-6	TRBV30	.	TRBD1	TGTGCCGGACAGGGGCAGTATAATTCACCCCTCCACTTT	CAGQGQYNSPLHF
TRBJ2-5	TRBV19	once	.	TGTGCCAGTAGTATCTGGGGGCTCCAAGAGACCCAGTACTTC	CASSIWGLQETQYF
TRBJ2-2	TRBV5-1	.	TRBD2	TGCGCCAGCAGCATCAGCGGGGGGGCAAACGGGGAGCTGTTTTTT	CASSISGGANGELFF
TRBJ2-7	TRBV7-2	.	.	TGTGCCAGCAGCCCCATGGGGGCGCCGAGCGAGCAGTACTTC	CASSPMGAPSEQYF
TRBJ2-1	TRBV6-4	few	TRBD2	TGTGCCAGCAGTGACTCGGGCGGGAGCTCTTACAATGAGCAGTTCTTC	CASSDSGGSSYNEQFF